The next 25 T cell receptor beta chains were all read from a single sample in a study of blood T cell repertoires in COVID-19. Measured with immunoSEQ multiplex PCR; TCRdb has only the in-frame clones, and not every one. Here the sample spans roughly 70,000 clones, over 75% being singletons. The sequenced sample was peripheral blood. The receptors come from a man between 65 and 85 years old with acute or convalescent COVID-19.

The V gene is TRBV19, the J gene TRBJ2-6; 8 nucleotides match TRBD1. CDR1 is LNHDA, CDR2 SQIVND, per germline (reference sequence). This CDR3 region has 19 residues. V gave up 5 bases and J gave up 0 bases; unmatched junction bases: 12. CDR3 in DNA: TGTGCCAGTAGTCCCTGGACAGGGAACCAGCTCTCTGGGGCCAACGTCCTGACTTTC. It is translated as CASSPWTGNQLSGANVLTF.

The chain recombines TRBV19 with TRBJ1-6; no clear D gene. Looked up from germline, CDR1 is LNHDA and CDR2 is SQIVND (reference sequence). This CDR3 spans 14 amino acids. The ends were cut back, 10 bases at V and 1 base at J, with 11 bases in the middle. DNA for the CDR3: TGTGCCACCCGTCCGGGGTCCTATAATTCACCCCTCCACTTT. Its translation is CATRPGSYNSPLHF.

V usage is TRBV7-8 and J usage is TRBJ1-2, with D possibly matching TRBD1 (6 bases). CDR1 SGHVS and CDR2 FQNEAQ come from the germline V gene. This CDR3 has 18 residues. The ends were cut back, 1 base at V and 7 bases at J, with 25 bases in the middle. The CDR3 region is CASSLGTVNNPSALGYTF. CDR3 DNA sequence: TGTGCCAGCAGCTTAGGGACAGTCAATAACCCCAGTGCCCTTGGCTACACCTTC. Variable domain in full (rest from reference TRBV7-8 and TRBJ1-2): GAGVSQSPRYKVAKRGQDVALRCDPISGHVSLFWYQQALGQGPEFLTYFQNEAQLDKSGLPSDRFFAERPEGSVSTLKIQRTQQEDSAVYLCASSLGTVNNPSALGYTFGSGTRLTVV.

The CDR3 reads CASSPRQGQVYGYTF. The CDR3 bases are TGTGCCAGCAGTCCCCGGCAGGGGCAGGTTTATGGCTACACCTTC. The chain links TRBV6-5 to TRBJ1-2, with D tentatively TRBD1 (6 bases). The CDR3 contains 15 residues. CDR1 and CDR2 (germline): MNHEY, SVGAGI. Trimming stripped 5 bases from V and 5 bases from J, with 18 bases between.

This clone occurred once. The chain links TRBV5-1 to TRBJ1-2; D is possibly TRBD1 (5 bases). The CDR3 contains 14 residues. Germline V CDR1 and CDR2: SGHRS, YFSETQ. The ends were cut back, 4 bases at V and 5 bases at J, with 15 bases in the middle. CDR3 nucleotide sequence: TGCGCCAGCAGCCCTGCGGGGGAAAGGTATGGCTACACCTTC. Translation: CASSPAGERYGYTF.

The V and J genes are TRBV6-1 and TRBJ1-4, with TRBD1 matching 9 bases. Trimming took 7 bases from V and 4 from J; bases not matched to a gene: 4. CDR3 length equals 14 residues. Germline assignment: CDR1 MNHNS and CDR2 SASEGT. Here the CDR3 DNA reads TGTGCCAGCAAAGGGGGACAGGGTAATGAAAAACTGTTTTTT. It specifies CASKGGQGNEKLFF.

In DNA form, the CDR3 reads TGTGCCAGTGCGGGACGCGGGGGGGCAGGGACCGGGGAGCTGTTTTTT. Protein: CASAGRGGAGTGELFF. The chain is built from TRBV19 and TRBJ2-2, with 9 positions matching TRBD2. Germline CDR1 LNHDA, CDR2 SQIVND (reference sequence). The CDR3 runs 16 residues. V lost 8 bases and J lost 5; bases outside the gene matches: 12.

The chain links TRBV27 to TRBJ2-2; perhaps TRBD2 as D (5 bases). Per germline, CDR1 MNHEY and CDR2 SMNVEV (reference sequence). The CDR3 runs 15 residues. V gave up 2 bases and J gave up 2 bases, with 9 bases separating them. The CDR3 region is CASSLRGRNTGELFF. As DNA, the CDR3 is TGTGCCAGCAGTTTAAGAGGGCGAAACACCGGGGAGCTGTTTTTT.

This chain connects TRBV4-3 to TRBJ2-5; D might be TRBD1 (5 bases). The CDR3 has 14 amino acids. The V end lost 2 bases, the J end lost 2 bases, and 9 bases lay between the germline ends. From germline, CDR1 is LGHNA and CDR2 YSLEER. The CDR3, as DNA: TGCGCCAGCAGCCAATTTGGGGCGCAAGAGACCCAGTACTTC. As protein: CASSQFGAQETQYF.

The gene calls are TRBV10-3 and TRBJ1-6, with 7 bases lining up with TRBD1. CDR3 size: 17 residues. Per the germline V gene, CDR1 is ENHRY and CDR2 is SYGVKD. V was pared by 6 bases and J by 3 bases, with 11 bases of the junction left unmatched. Here the CDR3 DNA reads TGTGCCATCAGGCCGGGGGGGACAGCGAGCTATAATTCACCCCTCCACTTT. Its translation is CAIRPGGTASYNSPLHF.

This rearrangement joins TRBV18 to TRBJ1-5, with D maybe TRBD1 (6 bases). Between the trimmed V and J ends, which lost 1 base and 2 bases, there was a span of 9 bases. The CDR3 covers 15 residues. CDR1 KGHSH and CDR2 LQKENI come from the germline V gene. The CDR3 coding sequence is TGTGCCAGCTCACCACTACAGGGACGCAATCAGCCCCAGCATTTT. The encoded protein is CASSPLQGRNQPQHF. Variable domain in full (rest from reference TRBV18 and TRBJ1-5): NAGVMQNPRHLVRRRGQEARLRCSPMKGHSHVYWYRQLPEEGLKFMVYLQKENIIDESGMPKERFSAEFPKEGPSILRIQQVVRGDSAAYFCASSPLQGRNQPQHFGDGTRLSIL.

V is TRBV19 and J is TRBJ1-1, with 7 nucleotides matching TRBD1. J gave up 5 bases and V 3 bases, and 9 bases lay outside the gene matches. Germline lookup yields CDR1 LNHDA and CDR2 SQIVND (reference sequence). This CDR3 is built from 15 residues. The CDR3 DNA reads as TGTGCCAGTAGTATGCCGGCAGGGGGGTGGACTGAAGCTTTCTTT. Its translation is CASSMPAGGWTEAFF.

This clone was detected a few times. The DNA for the CDR3 is TGCGCCAGCAGTTGTAGCGGGGAGACTTACTACAATGAGCAGTTCTTC. The encoded protein is CASSCSGETYYNEQFF. This sequence joins TRBV23-1 and TRBJ2-1, with 8 bases matching TRBD2. TRBV23-1 is noted as an ORF with a role that remains uncertain. CDR3 length equals 16 residues. V lost 5 bases to trimming and J lost 3 bases; unmatched junction nucleotides: 9.

The V and J genes are TRBV18 and TRBJ2-3; 8 bases map to TRBD2. This CDR3 is built from 17 residues. J was trimmed by 4 bases and V by 3 bases; bases with no gene match: 12. The V gene's germline CDR1 is KGHSH and CDR2 LQKENI. CDR3 region: CASSPLGAGVRADTQYF. CDR3 bases: TGTGCCAGCTCACCGCTTGGAGCGGGGGTACGGGCAGATACGCAGTATTTT.

The V call is TRBV19, the J call TRBJ1-5; 8 nucleotides agree with TRBD1. The CDR3 length is 16 residues. Trimming took 6 bases from V and 1 from J; bases not matched to a gene: 8. Germline V gives CDR1 LNHDA, CDR2 SQIVND (reference sequence). The CDR3 region has the DNA TGTGCCAGTAGGAGGGGGCAGGGGGCAAGCAATCAGCCCCAGCATTTT. Protein product: CASRRGQGASNQPQHF.

V is TRBV4-3 and J is TRBJ2-1; D ambiguous. Per the germline V gene, CDR1 is LGHNA and CDR2 is YSLEER. The CDR3 runs to 12 residues. The V and J ends lost 0 bases and 13 bases respectively, with 10 bases between them. CDR3 protein: CASSQDRGIQFF. Written as DNA, the CDR3 is TGCGCCAGCAGCCAAGATCGAGGCATACAGTTCTTC.

CDR3 sequence: CASSSGQGGAGELFF. The DNA for the CDR3 is TGTGCCAGCAGCTCGGGACAGGGGGGGGCCGGGGAGCTGTTTTTT. The chain links TRBV7-2 to TRBJ2-2; 11 nucleotides agree with TRBD1. Germline values: CDR1 SGHTA, CDR2 FQGNSA. The CDR3 contains 15 residues. The J segment lost 6 bases and the V segment lost 4 bases, leaving 4 bases of the junction unmatched.

The sample holds one count of this clone. The chain is built from TRBV5-1 and TRBJ1-4, with D possibly matching TRBD1 (5 bases). The CDR3 sequence is 17 residues long. With 0 bases removed from V and 3 bases from J, the gap between germline ends came to 15 bases. Germline assignment: CDR1 SGHRS and CDR2 YFSETQ. For the CDR3, the DNA is TGCGCCAGCAGCTTGGACTTAGTGGGGCGAGCTAATGAAAAACTGTTTTTT. It specifies CASSLDLVGRANEKLFF.

The chain carries TRBV7-8 and TRBJ2-3, with 8 bases lining up with TRBD2. The CDR3 has 15 residues. CDR1 SGHVS and CDR2 FQNEAQ come from the germline V gene. Trimming took 0 bases from V and 5 from J; bases not matched to a gene: 4. In DNA form, the CDR3 reads TGTGCCAGCAGCTTAGCGTTCGGGGGGGAAGATACGCAGTATTTT. This codes for CASSLAFGGEDTQYF.

The chain has TRBV18 and TRBJ1-4; D is uncertain. Deletions cut 2 bases from V and 0 bases from J, with 10 bases between. The CDR3 is 16 amino acids. CDR1 and CDR2 (germline): KGHSH, LQKENI. This chain's CDR3 is CASSPRSLPTNEKLFF. In nucleotides, the CDR3 is TGTGCCAGCTCACCAAGGAGCCTCCCAACTAATGAAAAACTGTTTTTT.

The CDR3 sequence is CASRNSFATNEKLFF. For the CDR3, the DNA is TGTGCCAGCAGGAACAGCTTTGCAACTAATGAAAAACTGTTTTTT. V usage is TRBV6-5 and J usage is TRBJ1-4; D remains unclear. Germline V gene lookup returns CDR1 MNHEY and CDR2 SVGAGI. This CDR3 region has 15 residues. Trimming cost V 6 bases and J 0 bases, with 11 bases left between them.

The rearrangement uses TRBV2 and TRBJ1-3; D perhaps matches TRBD1 (6 bases). V dropped 6 bases and J dropped 0 bases, with 9 bases sitting between them. The CDR3 contains 14 residues. Germline V gene lookup returns CDR1 SNHLY and CDR2 FYNNEI. The CDR3 loop reads CASRTGFSGNTIYF. The CDR3 DNA reads as TGTGCCAGCAGGACAGGTTTCTCTGGAAACACCATATATTTT. Full variable domain (rest looked up from reference TRBV2 and TRBJ1-3): EPEVTQTPSHQVTQMGQEVILRCVPISNHLYFYWYRQILGQKVEFLVSFYNNEISEKSEIFDDQFSVERPDGSNFTLKIRSTKLEDSAMYFCASRTGFSGNTIYFGEGSWLTVV.

The V call is TRBV11-2, the J call TRBJ2-1, with 9 bases matching TRBD1. CDR3 size: 15 residues. V shed 5 bases, J shed 6 bases, and the junction held 8 bases outside the gene matches. CDR1 SGHAT and CDR2 FQNNGV come from the germline V gene. The CDR3: CASSQVGQGINEQFF. CDR3 nucleotides: TGTGCCAGCAGCCAAGTGGGACAGGGAATCAATGAGCAGTTCTTC.

The chain couples TRBV18 to TRBJ1-1, with 8 nucleotides matching TRBD1. This CDR3 comprises 14 residues. V dropped 6 bases and J dropped 3; count of bases not matched to a gene: 6. Germline values: CDR1 KGHSH, CDR2 LQKENI. The DNA of the CDR3 is TGTGCCAGCTCCCCCCAACAGGGGGACACTGAAGCTTTCTTT. It codes for CASSPQQGDTEAFF.

This sequence joins TRBV11-2 and TRBJ2-5; D may be TRBD1 (6 bases). CDR1 SGHAT and CDR2 FQNNGV come from the germline V gene. V lost 1 base, J lost 2 bases, and 17 bases lay in between. This CDR3 is 17 amino acids long. Here the CDR3 DNA reads TGTGCCAGCAGCTTAGGGTTCCGGGACAAATCACAAGAGACCCAGTACTTC. Amino acids: CASSLGFRDKSQETQYF.